The source of this T cell receptor (beta chain) is a study of T cells after yellow fever vaccination. Germline CDR1 DFQATT, CDR2 SNEGSKA (reference sequence). V lost 3 bases and J lost 2, with 11 bases in between. The CDR3 has 14 amino acids. UMIs and a universal primer site were added when TCR cDNA was made by 5'RACE template switching. TCRdb passed the 5' RACE reads through MiXCR, listing each CDR3 protein once. This table has a few hundred thousand distinct CDR3 sequences, roughly 4.3% appearing once. Concerning this clonotype: The antigen remains undetermined.

Points from the study as a whole: Only a minor proportion of clonotypes was detected across both CD4 and CD8 compartments.

Sequencing used PBMCs, obtained 5 days after the yellow fever booster vaccination. This sequence joins TRBV20-1 and TRBJ1-3; D is uncertain. The sequence was collected from a man between 18 and 35 years old who received the YFV17D yellow fever vaccine. CDR3 in amino acids: CSARHSNAGNTIYF. The CDR3 region has the DNA TGCAGTGCTAGGCACAGCAATGCTGGAAACACCATATATTTT.